Sequencing of this TCR beta chain was carried out in a study of shared clonotypes between healthy human individuals. The overall study: Donors consisted of two women and three men between 18 and 49.

This clone was seen only a few times. An assay was performed, and its level was deep. For every subset, genomic DNA was evenly distributed across several immunoSEQ plates. Using ten immunoSEQ deep assay plates, investigators sequenced unsorted PBMC DNA. Sequencing was performed with immunoSEQ multiplex PCR; in TCRdb, only in-frame clones are kept and a portion is missing. The sample has about 480,000 clones; 75% to 85% are singletons. Germline V gene lookup returns CDR1 LNHNV and CDR2 YYDKDF (reference sequence). This CDR3 has 15 amino acids. V lost 1 base and J lost 6; bases outside the gene matches: 0.

Sequencing was done on a sample of PBMCs. The rearrangement links TRBV15 to TRBJ2-1, with 13 bases that match TRBD2. The sequence derives from a woman aged 40 to 49 in good health. Some clones in this sample may be carry-over from other donors' samples. The CDR3 is CATSRGTSGSNEQFF. The CDR3 DNA is TGTGCCACCAGCAGAGGGACTAGCGGGAGCAATGAGCAGTTCTTC.